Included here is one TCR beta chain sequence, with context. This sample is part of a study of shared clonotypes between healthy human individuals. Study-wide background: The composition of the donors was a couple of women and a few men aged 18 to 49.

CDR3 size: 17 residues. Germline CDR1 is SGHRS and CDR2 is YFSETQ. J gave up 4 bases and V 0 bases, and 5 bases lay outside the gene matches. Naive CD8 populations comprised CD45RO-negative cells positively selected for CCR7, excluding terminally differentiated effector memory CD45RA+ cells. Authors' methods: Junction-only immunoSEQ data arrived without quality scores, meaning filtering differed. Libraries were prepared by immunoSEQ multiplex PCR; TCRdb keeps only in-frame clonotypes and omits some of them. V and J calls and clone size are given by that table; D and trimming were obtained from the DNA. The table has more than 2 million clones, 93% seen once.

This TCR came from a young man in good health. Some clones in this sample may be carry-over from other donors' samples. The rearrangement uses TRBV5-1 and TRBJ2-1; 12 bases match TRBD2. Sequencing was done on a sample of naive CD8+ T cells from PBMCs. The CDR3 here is CASSLDLAGGNYNEQFF. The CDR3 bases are TGCGCCAGCAGCTTGGATCTAGCGGGAGGGAATTACAATGAGCAGTTCTTC.